A selection of T cell receptor beta chains follows, all from one sample in a study of shared clonotypes between healthy human individuals. Only in-frame clones appear in the TCRdb table, and some are missing; sequencing was by immunoSEQ multiplex PCR. The sample carries about 1 million clones, around 74% recorded once. Sequencing was performed on memory CD4+ T cells sorted from blood. These receptors all come from a man between 18 and 35 years old in good health. Both conserved end residues are part of each CDR3. Each record gives: clone size, D gene, J gene, V gene, CDR3 DNA, CDR3 protein. D genes are given only for firm matches. Not every row has a clone size; where given, it reads once, few, many or a size class.

>NA|NA|TRBJ2-7|TRBV2
TGTGCCAGCAGTAAAGAGGGGGGCAGCTACGAGCAGTACTTC
CASSKEGGSYEQYF
>NA|NA|TRBJ2-3|TRBV28
TGTGCCAGCAGGGGGGGGCGACGGGGCACAGATACGCAGTATTTT
CASRGGRRGTDTQYF
>NA|NA|TRBJ1-3|TRBV19
TGTGCCAGTAGTATGGAAATTCGGCGGAACACCATATATTTT
CASSMEIRRNTIYF
>NA|NA|TRBJ1-2|TRBV10-3
TGTGCCATCAAAACAGGGAACTATGGCTACACCTTC
CAIKTGNYGYTF
>once|NA|TRBJ1-4|TRBV6-5
TGTGCCAGCAGTTTAACGACAGGTCTTAATGAAAAACTGTTTTTT
CASSLTTGLNEKLFF
>NA|NA|TRBJ1-6|TRBV13
TGTGCCAGCAGCTTAAACAGAATTGGTGCCTATAATTCACCCCTCCACTTT
CASSLNRIGAYNSPLHF
>NA|NA|TRBJ1-1|TRBV29-1
TGCAGCGTTGATAGTAAGCTGAACACTGAAGCTTTCTTT
CSVDSKLNTEAFF
>NA|TRBD2|TRBJ2-7|TRBV10-3
TGTGCCACCGCGAAGGGTCTAGCGGGAGGATCCTACGAGCAGTACTTC
CATAKGLAGGSYEQYF
>NA|NA|TRBJ2-3|TRBV5-4
TGTGCCAGCAGCCGCGTTAGCACAGATACGCAGTATTTT
CASSRVSTDTQYF
>NA|NA|TRBJ2-7|TRBV18
TGTGCCAGCTCACCAGGCAGGGGAGAGTCCTACGAGCAGTACTTC
CASSPGRGESYEQYF
>NA|TRBD1|TRBJ2-1|TRBV14
TGTGCCAGCAGCCAAAGGTTCCGGTCGACAGGGGGCGGGAATGAGCAGTTCTTC
CASSQRFRSTGGGNEQFF
>NA|NA|TRBJ2-2|TRBV4-3
TGCGCCAGCAGCCAAGATATCAGGCCGAACACCGGGGAGCTGTTTTTT
CASSQDIRPNTGELFF
>few|TRBD1|TRBJ1-2|TRBV7-9
TGTGCCAGCAGCTTAAAAGGACAGGGGAGTGGAGGCTACACCTTC
CASSLKGQGSGGYTF
>NA|TRBD1|TRBJ2-3|TRBV5-1
TGCGCCAGCAGCAGGGGACAGGGAGGAGATACGCAGTATTTT
CASSRGQGGDTQYF
>NA|NA|TRBJ1-1|TRBV6-5
TGTGCCAGCAGGGAGACAGGCTTGAACACTGAAGCTTTCTTT
CASRETGLNTEAFF
>NA|NA|TRBJ2-3|TRBV28
TGTGCCAGCAGTCTCATGACAGGAACAGATACGCAGTATTTT
CASSLMTGTDTQYF
>NA|TRBD2|TRBJ2-7|TRBV7-2
TGTGCCAGCAGCCGGACTAGCGGGGGGGCCTCGGGCGAGCAGTACTTC
CASSRTSGGASGEQYF
>NA|TRBD1|TRBJ2-2|TRBV2
TGTGCCAGCAGGGGACAGGGGGGATCTTCCGGGGAGCTGTTTTTT
CASRGQGGSSGELFF
>NA|TRBD1|TRBJ2-3|TRBV6-1
TGTGCCAGCAGTGGGCAGGGGGTGGTTGCAGATACGCAGTATTTT
CASSGQGVVADTQYF
>many|NA|TRBJ1-2|TRBV7-2
TGTGCCAGCAGCTTACGGTTCCCGGGAGAAGGCGGCTACACCTTC
CASSLRFPGEGGYTF
>few|TRBD1|TRBJ1-5|TRBV19
TGTGCCAGCAAAACGCCCGGGACAGTGCGTGGGTACAATCAGCCCCAGCATTTT
CASKTPGTVRGYNQPQHF
>NA|NA|TRBJ1-1|TRBV30
TGTGCCTGGACTCGTAGGTCGGATATGAACACTGAAGCTTTCTTT
CAWTRRSDMNTEAFF
>NA|NA|TRBJ1-2|TRBV4-3
TGCGCCAGCAGCCAAGACGGAGGGGCCTATGGCTACACCTTC
CASSQDGGAYGYTF
>once|NA|TRBJ2-7|TRBV10-3
TGTGCCATCAGTGCCCAGGGTGGGGAGCAGTACTTC
CAISAQGGEQYF
>NA|NA|TRBJ1-6|TRBV6-1
TGTGCCAGCCTTGGTGGACTGGGGTCACCCCTCCACTTT
CASLGGLGSPLHF
>few|NA|TRBJ1-6|TRBV9
TGTGCCAGCAGCGTTTCAGGGAGTATCCTTGATTCACCCCTCCACTTT
CASSVSGSILDSPLHF
>NA|TRBD1|TRBJ1-5|TRBV9
TGTGCCAGCAGCCCACAGGGGGCTGAAGGTCAGCCCCAGCATTTT
CASSPQGAEGQPQHF
>NA|NA|TRBJ1-3|TRBV29-1
TGCAGCGTTGAAAAGCGGGGCAGGGGCTCTGGAAACACCATATATTTT
CSVEKRGRGSGNTIYF
>NA|TRBD2|TRBJ2-3|TRBV7-8
TGTGCCAGCCAGCGGGAGAGGATCACAGATACGCAGTATTTT
CASQRERITDTQYF
>NA|TRBD1|TRBJ1-1|TRBV18
TGTGCCAGCTCACCCTGGGACAGCTCGAACACTGAAGCTTTCTTT
CASSPWDSSNTEAFF
>NA|TRBD1|TRBJ1-1|TRBV28
TGTGCCAGCAGTAAAAGGACAGGTAACACTGAAGCTTTCTTT
CASSKRTGNTEAFF
>NA|TRBD1|TRBJ1-5|TRBV7-3
TGTGCCAGCAGCCCCCGAGGACAGGGTAAGGGTCAGCCCCAGCATTTT
CASSPRGQGKGQPQHF
>NA|NA|TRBJ1-1|TRBV5-6
TGTGCCAGCAGCTTGGTCCAGATGAACACTGAAGCTTTCTTT
CASSLVQMNTEAFF
>NA|TRBD1|TRBJ1-6|TRBV4-3
TGCGCCAGCAGCCTCACAGGGGGTAATTCACCCCTCCACTTT
CASSLTGGNSPLHF
>many|TRBD1|TRBJ2-7|TRBV6-6
TGTGCCAGCAGCCCGACAGGGGTCTTAGGGTACTTC
CASSPTGVLGYF
>NA|NA|TRBJ1-4|TRBV18
TGTGCCAGCTCACCGCCCGGGATGAATGAAAAACTGTTTTTT
CASSPPGMNEKLFF
>NA|TRBD2|TRBJ2-3|TRBV2
TGTGCCAGCAGTGCAAACTTAGCGGGAGGGCCCCGGGATACGCAGTATTTT
CASSANLAGGPRDTQYF
>NA|NA|TRBJ2-2|TRBV27
TGTGCCAGCAGTTTTCAGGGTATCACCGGGGAGCTGTTTTTT
CASSFQGITGELFF
>NA|TRBD2|TRBJ2-5|TRBV5-4
TGTGCCAGCAGCTTGGTTAGCGGGGGGTTTCAAGAGACCCAGTACTTC
CASSLVSGGFQETQYF
>many|TRBD1|TRBJ1-3|TRBV18
TGTGCCAGCTCACCGGGACAGATCTCTGGAAACACCATATATTTT
CASSPGQISGNTIYF
>few|TRBD2|TRBJ2-1|TRBV5-1
TGCGCCAGCAGCAGAACCGGGACTAGCGGGGACAATGAGCAGTTCTTC
CASSRTGTSGDNEQFF
>many|NA|TRBJ1-6|TRBV28
TGTGCCAGCAGTTTAGACAGTAATTCACCCCTCCACTTT
CASSLDSNSPLHF
>once|NA|TRBJ1-4|TRBV6-6
TGTGCCAGCAGCGAACGGGGGCTGGGTGAAAAACTGTTTTTT
CASSERGLGEKLFF
>few|TRBD2|TRBJ2-1|TRBV5-4
TGTGCCAGCCGGACTAGCGGGAAGACCTACAATGAGCAGTTCTTC
CASRTSGKTYNEQFF
>NA|NA|TRBJ1-3|TRBV2
TGTGCCAGCAGTATAGATTTGCGAAACACCATATATTTT
CASSIDLRNTIYF
>few|TRBD2|TRBJ2-1|TRBV9
TGTGCCAGCAGCGTAGTTCACGGGGGGGCCATTAACAATGAGCAGTTCTTC
CASSVVHGGAINNEQFF
>NA|NA|TRBJ2-7|TRBV28
TGTGCCAGCAGTTCCTACTGGGCCCGGTCCGAGCAGTACTTC
CASSSYWARSEQYF
>NA|NA|TRBJ2-3|TRBV29-1
TGCAGCGTTGGGCAGGGTGGAGATACGCAGTATTTT
CSVGQGGDTQYF
>few|NA|TRBJ1-5|TRBV4-1
TGCGCCAGCAGCCAAGGAGAACAGCAGCCCCAGCATTTT
CASSQGEQQPQHF